This T cell receptor (beta chain) was profiled in a study of T-cell reconstitution after alpha-beta-depleted transplantation in children. Losses at the gene ends were 5 bases for V and 7 bases for J; bases not matched to a gene: 5. Germline V lookup: CDR1 DFQATT, CDR2 SNEGSKA (reference sequence). This CDR3 comprises 14 residues. Unique molecular identifiers were incorporated when the TCRbeta library was constructed. Via MiXCR, TCRdb re-called the PCR reads, giving one row per CDR3 protein. The sample yields about 250,000 distinct CDR3 sequences, 24% seen once. The receptor comes from a female patient aged 2-9 years who had a stem cell transplant for congenital amegakaryocytic thrombocytopenia, so the T cells may come from the graft donor. This chain joins TRBV20-1 and TRBJ2-1; TRBD2 matches 13 bases. Source: PBMCs, mostly from graft donor cells, taken 360 days after TCRalphabeta/CD19-depleted stem cell transplant. The CDR3 nucleotides read TGCAGTGCTGAACTAGCGGGAGGGCCGAATGAGCAGTTCTTC. Translation gives CSAELAGGPNEQFF.